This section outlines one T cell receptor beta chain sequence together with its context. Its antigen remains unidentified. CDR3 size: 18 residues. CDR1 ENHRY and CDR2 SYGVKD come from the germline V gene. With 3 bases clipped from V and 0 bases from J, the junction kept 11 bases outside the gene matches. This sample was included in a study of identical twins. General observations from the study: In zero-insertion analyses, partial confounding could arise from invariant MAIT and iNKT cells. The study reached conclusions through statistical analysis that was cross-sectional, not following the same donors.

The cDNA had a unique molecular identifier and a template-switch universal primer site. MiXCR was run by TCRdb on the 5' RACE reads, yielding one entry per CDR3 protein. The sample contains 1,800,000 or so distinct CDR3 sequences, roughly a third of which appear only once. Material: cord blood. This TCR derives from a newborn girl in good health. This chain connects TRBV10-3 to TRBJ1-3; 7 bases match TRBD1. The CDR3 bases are TGTGCCATCAGTGAATTCCCTGGACAGGAAAACTCTGGAAACACCATATATTTT. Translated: CAISEFPGQENSGNTIYF.